What follows are 28 T cell receptor beta chains derived from one specimen sequenced in a study of T cells in Graves' hyperthyroidism and ophthalmopathy. The investigators amplified TCR beta CDR3 regions from RNA transcripts. An initial round of RT-PCR targeting the TCR CDR3 relied on the HTBI primer set. Each CDR3 protein is one row after TCRdb ran MiXCR on the multiplex PCR reads. Among about 210,000 distinct CDR3 sequences listed, around 16% were seen once. The sample was blood. The source is a man in his forties with Graves' hyperthyroidism.

At least ten counts were recorded for this clonotype. The chain combines TRBV12-3 or TRBV12-4 with TRBJ2-3, with D perhaps matching TRBD1 (5 bases). Trimming removed 7 bases at V and 2 bases at J, with 22 bases between. The length of the CDR3 is 17 residues. CDR3 amino acids: CASTYRAGGAYTDTQYF. CDR3 bases: TGTGCCAGCACCTATCGGGCCGGTGGGGCGTACACAGATACGCAGTATTTT.

This clonotype was observed a handful of times. The chain links TRBV27 to TRBJ1-6; 8 bases match TRBD1. The length of the CDR3 is 16 residues. The junction had 5 bases not matched to a gene; V was cut back by 5 bases and J by 2 bases. Germline assignment: CDR1 MNHEY and CDR2 SMNVEV (reference sequence). The CDR3 nucleotides read TGTGCCAGCAGTCCTCAACAGGGGGCCTATAATTCACCCCTCCACTTT. It translates to CASSPQQGAYNSPLHF.

This clonotype has at least ten counts. The chain employs TRBV7-3 and TRBJ2-2, with D maybe TRBD1 (5 bases). The germline V and J ends were trimmed by 6 bases and 7 bases, with 15 bases remaining between them. Germline V gives CDR1 SGHTA, CDR2 FQGTGA. The CDR3 is made up of 14 amino acids. The CDR3 spells CASRRIRADGELFF. Written as DNA, the CDR3 is TGTGCCAGCAGGAGGATCAGGGCCGACGGGGAGCTGTTTTTT.

V and J are TRBV24-1 and TRBJ1-5, with 11 positions matching TRBD1. Looked up from germline, CDR1 is KGHDR and CDR2 is SFDVKD. V trimming: 5 bases; J trimming: 2 bases; junction bases outside the gene matches: 4. The CDR3 has 16 residues. CDR3 coding DNA: TGTGCCACCAGTGGTGGGGGACAGGGGGGCAATCAGCCCCAGCATTTT. Its protein is CATSGGGQGGNQPQHF.

At least ten counts were recorded for this clonotype. The rearrangement links TRBV20-1 to TRBJ1-1; 11 bases map to TRBD1. This CDR3 has 13 residues. Germline V gene sequence: CDR1 DFQATT, CDR2 SNEGSKA (reference sequence). Trimming cost V 6 bases and J 3 bases; bases outside gene matches: 3. CDR3 residues: CSAWDRGYTEAFF. CDR3 bases: TGCAGTGCGTGGGACAGGGGGTACACTGAAGCTTTCTTT.

There are many counts of this clonotype. This chain connects TRBV20-1 to TRBJ1-1; D is uncertain. CDR3 length: 14 residues. V lost 5 bases, J lost 1 base, and 14 bases lay in between. The germline V gene encodes CDR1 DFQATT and CDR2 SNEGSKA (reference sequence). The CDR3 protein is CSASISTQNTEAFF. The CDR3 region has the DNA TGCAGTGCTTCAATCTCCACACAGAACACTGAAGCTTTCTTT.

This clonotype has only a few counts. The gene calls are TRBV4-3 and TRBJ2-3; no reliable D call. Germline-derived CDR1 and CDR2 are LGHNA and YSLEER. This CDR3 is 15 amino acids long. The ends were cut back, 1 base at V and 1 base at J, with 9 bases in the middle. The CDR3 coding sequence is TGCGCCAGCAGCCAAGGCAGGTCCGGCACAGATACGCAGTATTTT. This encodes CASSQGRSGTDTQYF.

This clonotype has ten or more counts. The chain links TRBV6-1 to TRBJ2-1; D might be TRBD1 (8 bases). Germline V gene sequence: CDR1 MNHNS, CDR2 SASEGT. The CDR3 loop spans 13 amino acids. The V gene lost 4 bases and the J gene lost 7 bases, with 11 bases spanning the gap. The CDR3 DNA is TGTGCCAGCAGTGTACAGGGGGGGAATGAGCAGTTCTTC. It yields the protein CASSVQGGNEQFF.

V is TRBV2 and J is TRBJ2-3; weak D call: TRBD2 (6 bases). The CDR3 extends over 16 amino acids. The V gene lost 6 bases and the J gene lost 3 bases, with 19 bases spanning the gap. Germline CDR1 is SNHLY and CDR2 is FYNNEI. CDR3 residues: CASSLARLVATDTQYF. The DNA for the CDR3 is TGTGCCAGCAGCTTGGCCCGACTAGTAGCTACAGATACGCAGTATTTT.

The V call is TRBV3-1, the J call TRBJ2-3, with 13 positions matching TRBD2. Per the germline V gene, CDR1 is LGHDT and CDR2 is YNNKEL (reference sequence). The length of the CDR3 is 16 residues. The V and J ends lost 3 bases and 4 bases, in that order; junction bases with no gene match: 4. The CDR3 nucleotides read TGTGCCAGCAGCCATACTAGCGGGGGGGGGTCAGATACGCAGTATTTT. It yields the protein CASSHTSGGGSDTQYF.

This clonotype has only a few counts. This rearrangement joins TRBV20-1 to TRBJ2-1, with 10 bases identical to TRBD2. With 2 bases clipped from V and 4 bases from J, the junction kept 11 bases outside the gene matches. Germline V CDR1 and CDR2: DFQATT, SNEGSKA (reference sequence). CDR3 length: 17 amino acids. The CDR3: CSARTRDSGGSYNEQFF. DNA for the CDR3: TGCAGTGCTAGAACAAGGGATAGCGGGGGGTCTTACAATGAGCAGTTCTTC.

This clonotype was recorded at least ten times. V usage is TRBV20-1 and J usage is TRBJ1-2; unclear D gene. CDR1 is DFQATT, CDR2 SNEGSKA, per germline (reference sequence). The CDR3 is 11 residues long. Trimming took 0 bases from V and 8 from J, leaving 7 bases between them. The CDR3 DNA reads TGCAGTGCTAGAGATGGGAGGGGCTACACCTTC. It is translated as CSARDGRGYTF.

This clonotype was observed a few times. This chain connects TRBV5-1 to TRBJ2-5; 14 bases line up with TRBD2. CDR1 and CDR2 from the germline V gene are SGHRS and YFSETQ. The CDR3 length is 15 residues. Trimming removed 4 bases from V and 5 bases from J; junction bases left unmatched: 4. CDR3 region: CASSPGLAGAETQYF. CDR3 coding DNA: TGCGCCAGCAGCCCGGGACTAGCGGGGGCTGAGACCCAGTACTTC.

This clonotype has just a few counts. Possible read error: a much larger clone is one base away. The chain couples TRBV5-1 to TRBJ2-7; D possibly corresponds to TRBD2 (5 bases). V was trimmed by 4 bases and J by 5 bases, leaving 16 bases between them. The CDR3 spans 14 residues. CDR1 SGHRS and CDR2 YFSETQ come from the germline V gene. This chain's CDR3 is CASSGQTPGDEQYF. CDR3 coding DNA: TGCGCCAGCAGCGGCCAGACCCCCGGGGACGAGCAGTACTTC.

This clonotype was counted many times. The chain couples TRBV20-1 to TRBJ2-4; D might be TRBD1 (5 bases). The CDR3 is 16 amino acids. Trimming took off 0 bases at V and 1 base at J, with 13 bases between the two ends. Germline V gene sequence: CDR1 DFQATT, CDR2 SNEGSKA (reference sequence). The CDR3 reads CSARDQAGPAKNIQYF. CDR3 nucleotide sequence: TGCAGTGCTAGAGATCAAGCAGGGCCGGCCAAAAACATTCAGTACTTC.

This chain links TRBV5-1 with TRBJ1-6; tentative D call: TRBD1 (6 bases). From germline, CDR1 is SGHRS and CDR2 YFSETQ. This CDR3 is built from 14 residues. The ends were cut back, 0 bases at V and 11 bases at J, with 12 bases in the middle. CDR3 protein: CASSLVQGRPPLHF. The CDR3 nucleotides read TGCGCCAGCAGCTTGGTTCAGGGGAGGCCACCCCTCCACTTT. The full variable domain, in which reference TRBV5-1 and TRBJ1-6 provide the parts outside the CDR3, is KAGVTQTPRYLIKTRGQQVTLSCSPISGHRSVSWYQQTPGQGLQFLFEYFSETQRNKGNFPGRFSGRQFSNSRSEMNVSTLELGDSALYLCASSLVQGRPPLHFGNGTRLTVT.

This clonotype was counted many times. V is TRBV27 and J is TRBJ2-1; TRBD2 matches at 11 bases. From germline, CDR1 is MNHEY and CDR2 SMNVEV (reference sequence). V was pared by 5 bases and J by 0 bases, with 3 bases of the junction left unmatched. This CDR3 has 16 amino acids. In nucleotides, the CDR3 is TGTGCCAGCAGTCCAGGGACTAGCGGCTCCTACAATGAGCAGTTCTTC. The encoded protein is CASSPGTSGSYNEQFF.

This clonotype has a handful of counts. A much larger clone sits a single nucleotide away, making a read error possible. V is TRBV7-3 and J is TRBJ2-1; 9 nucleotides agree with TRBD1. The CDR3 runs to 14 residues. CDR1 is SGHTA and CDR2 is FQGTGA in the germline V gene. This CDR3 is CASSFSGTGSERFF. The CDR3, as DNA: TGTGCCAGCAGCTTTTCCGGGACAGGGTCTGAGCGGTTCTTC.

This chain joins TRBV18 and TRBJ2-3, with a possible D match to TRBD2 (5 bases). Trimming took 3 bases from V and 0 from J, leaving 16 bases between them. The V gene's germline CDR1 is KGHSH and CDR2 LQKENI. There are 17 residues in the CDR3. The CDR3 is CASSPPVLGVSTDTQYF. CDR3 in DNA: TGTGCCAGCTCACCTCCTGTTTTGGGAGTGAGCACAGATACGCAGTATTTT.

Ten or more counts support this clonotype. The V call is TRBV28, the J call TRBJ2-6, with 9 positions matching TRBD1. From germline, CDR1 is MDHEN and CDR2 SYDVKM. This CDR3 spans 17 amino acids. After removal of 7 bases from V and 0 bases from J, the junction contained 7 bases not matched to a gene. Written as DNA, the CDR3 is TGTGCCAGCACCTTAGGGACAGGGAACTCTGGGGCCAACGTCCTGACTTTC. It is translated as CASTLGTGNSGANVLTF.

This clonotype was found a few times. The V gene is TRBV5-4, the J gene TRBJ1-2; D perhaps matches TRBD1 (5 bases). V was cut by 0 bases and J by 1 base, with 13 bases left in between. The CDR3 consists of 16 residues. Per the germline V gene, CDR1 is SGHNT and CDR2 is YYREEE (reference sequence). CDR3 region: CASSLARQGDNYGYTF. Here the CDR3 DNA reads TGTGCCAGCAGCTTGGCTAGGCAGGGAGATAACTATGGCTACACCTTC.

This clonotype was seen a few times. The chain has TRBV20-1 and TRBJ1-5; D is undetermined. This CDR3 has 14 amino acids. V gave up 3 bases and J gave up 3 bases, with 12 bases separating them. Germline CDR1 DFQATT, CDR2 SNEGSKA (reference sequence). The CDR3 DNA reads as TGCAGTGCTAGGCGAGATCCCTACAATCAGCCCCAGCATTTT. Translation: CSARRDPYNQPQHF.

This clonotype was picked up many times. V usage is TRBV28 and J usage is TRBJ1-5, with TRBD1 matching over 8 bases. With V trimmed by 5 bases and J by 1 base, 10 bases remained unmatched. This CDR3 spans 17 amino acids. Germline assignment: CDR1 MDHEN and CDR2 SYDVKM. The CDR3 nucleotides read TGTGCCAGCAGTGAGACACAGGGGGTGGTGAGCAATCAGCCCCAGCATTTT. This translates into CASSETQGVVSNQPQHF. Full variable domain (rest looked up from reference TRBV28 and TRBJ1-5): DVKVTQSSRYLVKRTGEKVFLECVQDMDHENMFWYRQDPGLGLRLIYFSYDVKMKEKGDIPEGYSVSREKKERFSLILESASTNQTSMYLCASSETQGVVSNQPQHFGDGTRLSIL.

This clonotype was recorded at least ten times. The chain joins TRBV2 to TRBJ1-5; 7 bases align to TRBD1. The CDR3 contains 15 residues. Germline CDR1 SNHLY, CDR2 FYNNEI. V was pared by 6 bases and J by 4 bases, with 9 bases of the junction left unmatched. Here the CDR3 DNA reads TGTGCCAGCAGCGCCCCCGGGACAGCAAATCAGCCCCAGCATTTT. Amino acid sequence: CASSAPGTANQPQHF.

This clonotype has at least ten counts. DNA for the CDR3: TGTGCCAGCACTGGGTCCTCGAACACCGGGGAGCTGTTTTTT. It translates to CASTGSSNTGELFF. The V and J genes are TRBV2 and TRBJ2-2; the D is unclear. Per germline, CDR1 SNHLY and CDR2 FYNNEI. V shed 7 bases and J shed 0 bases, with 9 bases lying between them. The CDR3 loop spans 14 amino acids.

The chain recombines TRBV3-1 with TRBJ2-1; 9 bases are shared with TRBD1. The junction had 11 bases not matched to a gene; V was cut back by 0 bases and J by 8 bases. From germline, CDR1 is LGHDT and CDR2 YNNKEL (reference sequence). The CDR3 consists of 17 residues. This CDR3 is CASSQDRGTGNYYEQFF. The CDR3 DNA follows: TGTGCCAGCAGCCAAGATAGGGGGACAGGGAATTACTATGAGCAGTTCTTC.

This clonotype was observed many times. This chain links TRBV7-9 with TRBJ2-3, with 9 bases aligning to TRBD1. V gave up 10 bases and J gave up 0 bases; unmatched junction bases: 2. The CDR3 consists of 13 residues. Germline CDR1 and CDR2: SEHNR and FQNEAQ (reference sequence). CDR3 loop: CATDRGSTDTQYF. In DNA form, the CDR3 reads TGTGCCACCGACAGGGGGAGCACAGATACGCAGTATTTT.

This clonotype was seen repeatedly, ten times or more. The chain carries TRBV7-2 and TRBJ1-2; D uncertain. Germline V gives CDR1 SGHTA, CDR2 FQGNSA. This CDR3 contains 14 residues. V shed 0 bases and J shed 8 bases, with 13 bases lying between them. The CDR3 region is CASSLAPARVGYTF. DNA for the CDR3: TGTGCCAGCAGCTTAGCGCCAGCGAGGGTAGGCTACACCTTC.